This T cell receptor beta chain was retrieved from a study of low-dose radiotherapy and immunotherapy resistance in tumors. Alpha- and beta-chain coverage of first-strand cDNA came from TRAV- and TRBV-specific primers. PCR amplification of the TCRs was performed with Phusion for approximately 20 PCR cycles, and it relied on a constant-region primer together with a V-primer adapter. Each CDR3 protein is one row after TCRdb ran MiXCR on the reads. The sample carries about 71,000 distinct CDR3 sequences, less than 40% recorded once. Time point given: before trial treatment. Along with nivolumab and ipilimumab, donors received aspirin, low-dose cyclophosphamide and low-dose radiotherapy. In germline, CDR1 is SGHRS, CDR2 YFSETQ. Trimming removed 4 bases at V and 3 bases at J, with 26 bases between. This CDR3 region has 18 residues.

The receptor was isolated from a female donor with ovarian cancer. The chain is built from TRBV5-1 and TRBJ2-7; D may match TRBD1 or TRBD2 (6 bases each). The sample consisted of PBMCs, taken before treatment. Here the CDR3 DNA reads TGCGCCAGCAGCCCGACCCCCGGGGGCGTCACGCGGTACTACGAGCAGTACTTC. It yields the protein CASSPTPGGVTRYYEQYF.